This T cell receptor (beta chain) was obtained from a study of beta chain features in type 1 diabetes. Every bit of the isolated RNA underwent reverse transcription, so sequencing read expressed TCRB transcripts. The method was immunoSEQ multiplex PCR; TCRdb's version includes in-frame clones alone and lacks a portion of them. The profile shows about 340,000 clones, 7% to 9% of them singletons. This clone was seen a few times. CDR3 length: 15 amino acids. V lost 5 bases and J lost 7; bases outside the gene matches: 10. Germline CDR1 SGHTA, CDR2 FQGNSA. Input material: central memory CD4+ T cells from blood. The receptor's source is a woman aged 18-29 years in good health. The chain has TRBV7-2 and TRBJ2-1, with 8 bases matching TRBD2. CDR3 sequence (DNA): TGTGCCAGCAGCAGCGGACTAGCAGGTTGGAATGAGCAGTTCTTC. This sequence encodes CASSSGLAGWNEQFF.